A selection of T cell receptor beta chains follows, all from one sample in a study of blood T cell repertoires in COVID-19. Measured with immunoSEQ multiplex PCR; TCRdb has only the in-frame clones, and not every one. The sample carries over 90,000 clones, 80% to 90% recorded once. Input material: peripheral blood. The receptors were gathered from a human donor in a cohort sampled during active COVID-19. Both conserved end residues are part of each CDR3. The D gene is left open where the match is weak. Clone sizes are given selectively: once, few, many, or a class where the clone is expanded.

v_call: TRBV6-5; d_call: NA; clone_size: NA; j_call: TRBJ1-2; cdr3_nt: TGTGCCAGCAGTAATAGACGGTCAGGGGACTATGGCTACACCTTC; cdr3_aa: CASSNRRSGDYGYTF
v_call: TRBV5-6; d_call: NA; clone_size: NA; j_call: TRBJ1-6; cdr3_nt: TGTGCCAGCAGCTTTGGTCGGAGGGGTTCACCCCTCCACTTT; cdr3_aa: CASSFGRRGSPLHF
v_call: TRBV7-2; d_call: NA; clone_size: NA; j_call: TRBJ1-1; cdr3_nt: TGTGCCAGCAGCTCCAATCTCGGGAACACTGAAGCTTTCTTT; cdr3_aa: CASSSNLGNTEAFF
v_call: TRBV5-1; d_call: TRBD1; clone_size: NA; j_call: TRBJ2-5; cdr3_nt: TGCGCCAGCAGCTTGGGAGACAGGGGGCGAAAGTACCAAGAGACCCAGTACTTC; cdr3_aa: CASSLGDRGRKYQETQYF
v_call: TRBV2; d_call: TRBD1; clone_size: NA; j_call: TRBJ1-6; cdr3_nt: TGTGCCAGCACAAACACCCGGACAGGGGTTACACCCCTCCACTTT; cdr3_aa: CASTNTRTGVTPLHF
v_call: TRBV6-5; d_call: NA; clone_size: NA; j_call: TRBJ1-1; cdr3_nt: TGTGCCAGCAGCCTACTCGCCCCAGGGTTTGAAGCTTTCTTT; cdr3_aa: CASSLLAPGFEAFF
v_call: TRBV7-9; d_call: NA; clone_size: NA; j_call: TRBJ2-5; cdr3_nt: TGTGCCAGCAGCTTAGTCCGGGGGCAAGAGACCCAGTACTTC; cdr3_aa: CASSLVRGQETQYF
v_call: TRBV16; d_call: NA; clone_size: few; j_call: TRBJ1-4; cdr3_nt: TGTGCCAGCAGCCAATCCAGGGCCATTAATGAAAAACTGTTTTTT; cdr3_aa: CASSQSRAINEKLFF
v_call: TRBV3-1/TRBV3-2; d_call: NA; clone_size: NA; j_call: TRBJ2-1; cdr3_nt: TGTGCCAGCAGCCAAGGTCGGGAGCAGTTCTTC; cdr3_aa: CASSQGREQFF
v_call: TRBV2; d_call: NA; clone_size: NA; j_call: TRBJ2-1; cdr3_nt: TGTGCCAGCAGTGGACTTGAGGCATCCTTGGATGAGCAGTTCTTC; cdr3_aa: CASSGLEASLDEQFF
v_call: TRBV19; d_call: NA; clone_size: once; j_call: TRBJ1-6; cdr3_nt: TGTGCCAGTAGTCCCCAGGTCGGGGCCTATAATTCACCCCTCCACTTT; cdr3_aa: CASSPQVGAYNSPLHF
v_call: TRBV3-1/TRBV3-2; d_call: TRBD2; clone_size: NA; j_call: TRBJ2-7; cdr3_nt: TGTGCCAGCAGCCCCACGTCGGGGGGCTACGAGCAGTACTTC; cdr3_aa: CASSPTSGGYEQYF
v_call: TRBV3-1/TRBV3-2; d_call: TRBD1; clone_size: NA; j_call: TRBJ1-2; cdr3_nt: TGTGCCAGCAGCCCCCCGGGACAGGGTGGGGGCTACACCTTC; cdr3_aa: CASSPPGQGGGYTF
v_call: TRBV5-1; d_call: TRBD1; clone_size: NA; j_call: TRBJ1-1; cdr3_nt: TGCGCCAGCAGCCTCGGCGGGACAGGGGGGGGAACTGAAGCTTTCTTT; cdr3_aa: CASSLGGTGGGTEAFF